The clone carrying this T cell receptor beta chain was observed a handful of times. Antigen specificity is unknown. The ends lost 8 bases at V and 4 bases at J; junction bases unmatched: 8. The CDR3 has 15 amino acids. Germline V gene data show CDR1 as MNHNS and CDR2 as SASEGT. This sample's treatment: about 20 received Ad26.COV2.S at low or high dose, single or two shots; 5 received placebo; per-sample allocation not given. On day 63 after the first injection, vaccine and placebo recipients gave samples. The sample comes from a study of Ad26.COV2.S vaccination and SARS-CoV-2 variants. Using immunoSEQ multiplex PCR, the repertoire was profiled, and TCRdb retains in-frame clones only, with some absent. In the table there are approximately 300,000 clones, over 80% of which are singletons. Study results and limitations: Total T cell responses were possibly underestimated by TCR breadth and depth analyses. Recipients of vaccine and of placebo showed similar breadth of their non-spike TCR repertoires. Participants in the vaccine arm had higher spike-specific TCR breadth; placebo recipients had lower.

The origin of this receptor is a person aged 18-60 years who received the Ad26.COV2.S COVID-19 vaccine or a placebo. The sample was peripheral blood, taken in a trial of Ad26.COV2.S vaccine versus placebo. The gene calls are TRBV6-1 and TRBJ2-2; 9 nucleotides agree with TRBD2. CDR3 bases: TGTGCCAGCCATGCCCATAGCGGGGGCACCGGGGAGCTGTTTTTT. Encoded protein: CASHAHSGGTGELFF.